This T cell receptor (beta chain) derives from a study of blood T cell repertoires in COVID-19. Overall study: The cDNA or gDNA used as material had been derived from T cells, B-cell-depleted T cells, or PBMCs.

This CDR3 contains 19 residues. The germline CDR1 and CDR2 sequences are SGHRS and YFSETQ. With 0 bases removed from V and 0 bases from J, the gap between germline ends came to 21 bases. The protocol was immunoSEQ multiplex PCR, while the TCRdb copy is restricted to in-frame clones and leaves out a portion. The repertoire holds roughly 380,000 clones, with around 84% as singletons. The sequence derives from a woman between 18 and 30 years old with acute or convalescent COVID-19. The chain couples TRBV5-1 to TRBJ1-1, with no clear D. The sample consisted of peripheral blood. This CDR3 reads CASSLVIGPREPMNTEAFF. The CDR3 DNA sequence: TGCGCCAGCAGCTTGGTAATCGGGCCTCGGGAGCCTATGAACACTGAAGCTTTCTTT.